This record looks at one T cell receptor (beta chain) sequence and its context. Its antigen is unidentified. As for time point: week 5, during vaccination. The content of each vaccine dose was 300 ug of mutant IDH1 20-mer peptide, and topical imiquimod accompanied it. Measured with immunoSEQ multiplex PCR; TCRdb has only the in-frame clones, and not every one. Among approximately 35,000 clones listed, roughly 50% were seen once. The data were taken from a study of a mutant IDH1 vaccine in newly diagnosed glioma. In the study overall: Patients came in for eight vaccinations, in weeks 1, 3, 5, 7, 11, 15, 19 and 23. Before enrollment, patients got radiotherapy alone, temozolomide alone, or mostly the combination.

This clonotype originated in a woman younger than 35 with glioma. This material consisted of PBMCs, taken from a glioma patient whose treatment included an IDH1 peptide vaccine.

This chain's CDR3 is CASSVTGSSYEQYF. The CDR3 bases are TGCGCCAGCAGCGTGACGGGGAGCTCCTACGAGCAGTACTTC. This sequence joins TRBV5-1 and TRBJ2-7; D might be TRBD2 (5 bases). CDR3 length equals 14 residues. Germline loops: CDR1 SGHRS, CDR2 YFSETQ. V was trimmed by 4 bases and J by 0 bases, leaving 11 bases between them.